This TCR beta chain was identified during a study of T cells after yellow fever vaccination. V lost 4 bases to trimming and J lost 2 bases, with 14 bases between them. From germline, CDR1 is ENHRY and CDR2 SYGVKD. The CDR3 spans 15 residues. This clonotype occurred many times. Its matching antigen is unknown. As TCR cDNA was made by 5'RACE template switching, a universal primer site and UMIs were added. MiXCR, applied by TCRdb to the 5' RACE reads, yields one record per CDR3 protein. The table lists 200,000 to 250,000 distinct CDR3 sequences, roughly 3% of them singletons. Study results and limitations: Post-booster samples contained most primary-vaccination clones (more than 95% CD4, 88% CD8).

This chain joins TRBV10-3 and TRBJ1-2; D is uncertain. The sequence came from a young man who received the YFV17D yellow fever vaccine. This specimen was CD4+ T cells sorted from PBMCs, taken 10 days after the yellow fever booster vaccination. This CDR3 reads CAISVEPGANYGYTF. Written as DNA, the CDR3 is TGTGCCATCAGTGTTGAGCCGGGAGCAAACTATGGCTACACCTTC.